This record concerns one TCR beta chain sequence. The antigen remains unidentified. The data stem from a study of OX40 agonist ivuxolimab in advanced cancers. The overall study: Partial responses were recorded for three patients, including one with hepatocellular carcinoma and two with cutaneous melanoma. Study outcomes and limitations: Some patients who did not respond also had low normalized T-cell clonal expansion.

Repertoires were generated with immunoSEQ multiplex PCR, while TCRdb's copy carries only in-frame clones and drops some. The repertoire has 21,000 or so clones, 65% to 90% of them found once; the top ten carry less than 25%. The ends were cut back, 1 base at V and 2 bases at J, with 12 bases in the middle. The CDR3 spans 15 residues. The germline gives CDR1 LNHNV, CDR2 YYDKDF (reference sequence). The sequences come from CD4+ or CD8+ T cells sorted from blood, collected in a trial of the OX40 agonist ivuxolimab. The J gene is TRBJ2-7, the V gene TRBV15; no definite D call. This TCR was sampled from an adult with an advanced solid tumor such as melanoma, head and neck, liver or kidney cancer. CDR3 sequence reads: CATSRGSGRTYEQYF. In DNA, the CDR3 is TGTGCCACCAGCAGAGGCTCTGGCAGAACCTACGAGCAGTACTTC. The full variable domain, its missing parts supplied by reference TRBV15 and TRBJ2-7, is DAMVIQNPRYQVTQFGKPVTLSCSQTLNHNVMYWYQQKSSQAPKLLFHYYDKDFNNEADTPDNFQSRRPNTSFCFLDIRSPGLGDTAMYLCATSRGSGRTYEQYFGPGTRLTVT.